The 9 T cell receptor beta chains below all came from one sample that was sequenced in a study of cytomegalovirus exposure and HLA in healthy donors. Measured with immunoSEQ multiplex PCR; TCRdb has only the in-frame clones, and not every one. The sample contains about 71,000 clones, 94% of which appear only once. Sequencing used PBMCs. These receptors originate from a woman aged 18-30 years in good health and CMV-seronegative.

The rearrangement uses TRBV2 and TRBJ2-1; TRBD2 matches at 10 bases. Germline CDR1 and CDR2: SNHLY and FYNNEI. The CDR3 has 15 residues. The trim removed 2 bases at V and 2 bases at J, leaving 0 bases unmatched. CDR3 nucleotides: TGTGCCAGCAGTGAAACTAGCGGGACCTACAATGAGCAGTTCTTC. Protein: CASSETSGTYNEQFF. Using reference TRBV2 and TRBJ2-1 for the parts outside the CDR3, the full variable domain is EPEVTQTPSHQVTQMGQEVILRCVPISNHLYFYWYRQILGQKVEFLVSFYNNEISEKSEIFDDQFSVERPDGSNFTLKIRSTKLEDSAMYFCASSETSGTYNEQFFGPGTRLTVL.

This chain links TRBV7-6 with TRBJ2-2, with TRBD1 identical over 7 bases. The trim removed 6 bases at V and 0 bases at J, leaving 10 bases unmatched. There are 17 residues in the CDR3. CDR1 is SGHVS and CDR2 is FNYEAQ in the germline V gene. CDR3 region: CASSHDRATANTGELFF. For the CDR3, the DNA is TGTGCCAGCAGTCATGACAGGGCTACCGCGAACACCGGGGAGCTGTTTTTT.

Only one count was recorded for this clone. The CDR3 protein is CASTYRGAGNQPQHF. In nucleotides, the CDR3 is TGTGCCAGTACTTACAGGGGCGCGGGCAATCAGCCCCAGCATTTT. J is TRBJ1-5 and V is TRBV19; 7 bases match TRBD1. With 7 bases clipped from V and 2 bases from J, the junction kept 8 bases outside the gene matches. Germline CDR1 and CDR2: LNHDA and SQIVND (reference sequence). The CDR3 is 15 residues long.

The chain employs TRBV7-6 and TRBJ2-3, with 15 bases identical to TRBD2. The CDR3 extends over 18 amino acids. The germline V gene encodes CDR1 SGHVS and CDR2 FNYEAQ. J gave up 2 bases and V 5 bases, and 8 bases lay outside the gene matches. The CDR3 bases are TGTGCCAGCAGCCCCGGACTAGCGGGGGGGAGAACCACAGATACGCAGTATTTT. Its protein is CASSPGLAGGRTTDTQYF.

The chain links TRBV4-1 to TRBJ2-3; tentative D call: TRBD1 (6 bases). Trimming took off 0 bases at V and 6 bases at J, with 22 bases between the two ends. The CDR3 runs to 18 residues. The V gene's germline CDR1 is MGHRA and CDR2 YSYEKL. Here the CDR3 reads CASSQELEDSWRGDTQYF. The CDR3 bases are TGCGCCAGCAGCCAAGAGTTGGAGGACAGTTGGCGAGGGGATACGCAGTATTTT.

CDR3 sequence (DNA): TGTGCCAGCAGCCAAGTTGCTAGCGGATCCTTCTACAATGAGCAGTTCTTC. As protein: CASSQVASGSFYNEQFF. The chain recombines TRBV4-2 with TRBJ2-1; 7 bases are a match to TRBD2. This CDR3 spans 17 amino acids. Germline CDR1 and CDR2: LGHNA and YNFKEQ. J gave up 3 bases and V 1 base, and 9 bases lay outside the gene matches.

The chain recombines TRBV7-2 with TRBJ2-2; 8 bases agree with TRBD1. The J segment lost 5 bases and the V segment lost 8 bases, leaving 4 bases of the junction unmatched. The germline V gene encodes CDR1 SGHTA and CDR2 FQGNSA. This CDR3 contains 13 residues. Here the CDR3 reads CASGQGGTGELFF. Written as DNA, the CDR3 is TGTGCCAGCGGACAGGGAGGTACCGGGGAGCTGTTTTTT.

This clone was seen once. The DNA of the CDR3 is TGTGCCACCAGCAGAAACAGGGATGACTACGAGCAGTACTTC. Its translation: CATSRNRDDYEQYF. The rearrangement links TRBV15 to TRBJ2-7; D is perhaps TRBD1 (6 bases). CDR1 and CDR2 (germline): LNHNV, YYDKDF (reference sequence). Trimming left V 2 bases short and J 3 bases short, with 11 bases between. The CDR3 length is 14 residues.

V is TRBV7-9 and J is TRBJ2-7, with a tentative D call TRBD1 (7 bases). V was cut by 1 base and J by 3 bases, with 19 bases left in between. Germline V gene sequence: CDR1 SEHNR, CDR2 FQNEAQ (reference sequence). This CDR3 has 17 amino acids. The CDR3: CASSLGRGAYGLYEQYF. For the CDR3, the DNA is TGTGCCAGCAGCTTAGGCAGGGGGGCCTACGGGCTCTACGAGCAGTACTTC.